This TCR beta chain was retrieved from a study of vaccination effects on CD4 cells after COVID-19. On the study more broadly: Post-vaccine specimens arrived a median 72 days past the second dose. The study's findings and limits: At late timepoints after vaccination, vaccine- and infection-induced clones shrank markedly.

Scientists isolated CD4+ T cells after a roughly nine-day culture period ended. As their vaccination, participants received two doses of either BNT162b2 or mRNA-1273. Vaccine recipients had no previous SARS-CoV-2 infection; their nucleocapsid antibodies were negative. Libraries were prepared by immunoSEQ multiplex PCR; TCRdb keeps only in-frame clonotypes and omits some of them. The sample has around 62,000 clones, roughly 74% seen once; the top ten hold under 2.5%. Germline values: CDR1 SNHLY, CDR2 FYNNEI. The germline V and J ends were trimmed by 6 bases and 7 bases, with 19 bases remaining between them. CDR3 length: 14 amino acids. This clone was counted a few times. Its antigen is unidentified.

J is TRBJ2-7 and V is TRBV2, with a tentative D call TRBD2 (7 bases). The sequencing here drew on CD4+ T cells from PBMCs cultured without peptide, taken after COVID-19 vaccination. The clonotype comes from a human donor who received a COVID-19 vaccine. CDR3 in amino acids: CASSHSEGGREQYV. The CDR3 bases are TGTGCCAGCAGCCACTCCGAGGGGGGGCGTGAGCAGTACGTC.